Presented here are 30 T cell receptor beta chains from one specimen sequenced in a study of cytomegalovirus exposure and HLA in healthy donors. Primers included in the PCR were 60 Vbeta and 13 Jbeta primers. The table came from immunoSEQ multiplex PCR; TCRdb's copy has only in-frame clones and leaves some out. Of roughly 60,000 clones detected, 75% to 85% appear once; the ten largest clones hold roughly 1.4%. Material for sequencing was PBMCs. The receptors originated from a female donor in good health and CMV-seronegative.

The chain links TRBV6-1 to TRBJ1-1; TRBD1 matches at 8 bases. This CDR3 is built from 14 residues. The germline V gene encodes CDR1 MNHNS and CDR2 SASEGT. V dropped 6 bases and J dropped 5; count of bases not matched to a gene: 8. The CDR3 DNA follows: TGTGCCAGCAGGTTCCAGGGGGCGGATACTGAAGCTTTCTTT. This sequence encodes CASRFQGADTEAFF.

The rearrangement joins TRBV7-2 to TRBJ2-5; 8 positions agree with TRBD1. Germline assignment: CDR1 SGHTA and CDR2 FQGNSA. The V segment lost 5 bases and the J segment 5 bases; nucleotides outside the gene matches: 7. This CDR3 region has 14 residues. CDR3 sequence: CASSPQGGSETQYF. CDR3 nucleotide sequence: TGTGCCAGCAGCCCACAGGGGGGTTCGGAGACCCAGTACTTC.

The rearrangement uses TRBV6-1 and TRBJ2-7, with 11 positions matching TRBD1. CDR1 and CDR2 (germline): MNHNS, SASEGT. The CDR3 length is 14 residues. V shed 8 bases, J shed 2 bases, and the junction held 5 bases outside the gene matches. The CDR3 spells CASARDRGAYEQYF. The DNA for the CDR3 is TGTGCCAGCGCACGGGACAGGGGGGCCTACGAGCAGTACTTC.

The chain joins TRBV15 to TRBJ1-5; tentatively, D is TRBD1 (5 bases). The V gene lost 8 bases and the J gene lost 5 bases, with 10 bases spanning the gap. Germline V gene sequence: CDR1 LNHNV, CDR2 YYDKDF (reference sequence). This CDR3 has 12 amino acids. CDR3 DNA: TGTGCCACCTCACGGGGGGATCAGCCCCAGCATTTT. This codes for CATSRGDQPQHF.

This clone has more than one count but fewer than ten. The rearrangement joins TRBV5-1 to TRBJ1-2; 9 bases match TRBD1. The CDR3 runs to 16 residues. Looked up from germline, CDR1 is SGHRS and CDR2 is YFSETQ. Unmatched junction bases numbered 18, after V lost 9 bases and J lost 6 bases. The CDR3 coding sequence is TGCGCCACCAAGAAGGGACAGGGAGTTCTTTGGGATGGCTACACCTTC. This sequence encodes CATKKGQGVLWDGYTF.

DNA of the CDR3: TGTGCCAGCAGTGAAACCCCCTTGAGGGAGCAGTACTTC. Translation: CASSETPLREQYF. The V gene is TRBV6-1, the J gene TRBJ2-7; the D is unclear. CDR3 size: 13 residues. Germline V gives CDR1 MNHNS, CDR2 SASEGT. V was trimmed by 2 bases and J by 7 bases, leaving 12 bases between them.

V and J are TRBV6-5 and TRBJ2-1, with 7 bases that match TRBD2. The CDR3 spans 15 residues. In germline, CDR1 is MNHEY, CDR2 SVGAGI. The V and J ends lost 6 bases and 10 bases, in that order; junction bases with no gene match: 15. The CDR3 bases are TGTGCCAGCAGGTCAGAGCGGGGTCCCCGCCGGGAGCAGTTCTTC. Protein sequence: CASRSERGPRREQFF.

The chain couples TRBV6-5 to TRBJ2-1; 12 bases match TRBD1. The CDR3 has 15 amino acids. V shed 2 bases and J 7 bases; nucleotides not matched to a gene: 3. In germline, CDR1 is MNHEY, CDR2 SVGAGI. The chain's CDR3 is CASSYGTGGWNEQFF. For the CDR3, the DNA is TGTGCCAGCAGTTACGGGACAGGGGGCTGGAATGAGCAGTTCTTC.

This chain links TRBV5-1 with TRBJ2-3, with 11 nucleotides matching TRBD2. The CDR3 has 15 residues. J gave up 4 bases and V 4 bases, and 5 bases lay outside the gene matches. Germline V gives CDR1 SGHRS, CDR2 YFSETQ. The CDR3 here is CASSHSGGAADTQYF. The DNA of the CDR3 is TGCGCCAGCAGCCATAGCGGGGGGGCAGCAGATACGCAGTATTTT.

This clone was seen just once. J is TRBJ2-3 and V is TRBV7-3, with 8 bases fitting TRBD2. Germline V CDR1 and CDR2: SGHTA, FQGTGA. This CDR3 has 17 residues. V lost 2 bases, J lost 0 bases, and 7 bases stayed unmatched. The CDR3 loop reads CASSLRGTRGSTDTQYF. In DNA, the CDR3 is TGTGCCAGCAGCTTACGGGGGACTAGAGGTAGCACAGATACGCAGTATTTT.

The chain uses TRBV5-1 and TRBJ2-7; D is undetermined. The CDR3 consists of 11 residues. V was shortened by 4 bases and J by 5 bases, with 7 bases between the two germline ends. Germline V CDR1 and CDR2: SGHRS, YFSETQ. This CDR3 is CASSLNNEQYF. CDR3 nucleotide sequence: TGCGCCAGCAGCCTAAATAACGAGCAGTACTTC.

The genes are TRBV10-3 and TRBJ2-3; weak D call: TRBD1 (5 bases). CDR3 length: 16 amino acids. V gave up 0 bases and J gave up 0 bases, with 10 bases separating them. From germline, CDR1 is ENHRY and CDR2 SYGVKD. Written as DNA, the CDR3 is TGTGCCATCAGTGAGTCGACTCAGGGAAGCACAGATACGCAGTATTTT. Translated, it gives CAISESTQGSTDTQYF.

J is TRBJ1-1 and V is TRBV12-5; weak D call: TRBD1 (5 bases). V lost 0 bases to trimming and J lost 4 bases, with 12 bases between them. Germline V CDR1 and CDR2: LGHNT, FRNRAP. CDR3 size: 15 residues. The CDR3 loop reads CASGLVRGEGTEAFF. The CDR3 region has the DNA TGTGCTAGTGGTTTGGTGCGAGGGGAGGGCACTGAAGCTTTCTTT. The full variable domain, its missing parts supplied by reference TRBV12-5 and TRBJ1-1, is DARVTQTPRHKVTEMGQEVTMRCQPILGHNTVFWYRQTMMQGLELLAYFRNRAPLDDSGMPKDRFSAEMPDATLATLKIQPSEPRDSAVYFCASGLVRGEGTEAFFGQGTRLTVV.

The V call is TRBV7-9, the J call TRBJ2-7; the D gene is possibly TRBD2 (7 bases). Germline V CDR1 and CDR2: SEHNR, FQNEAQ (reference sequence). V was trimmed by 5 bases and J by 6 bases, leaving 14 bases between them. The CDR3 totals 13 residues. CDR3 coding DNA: TGTGCCAGCAGCCCCTTGGGAGGGGGCGAGCAGTACTTC. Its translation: CASSPLGGGEQYF.

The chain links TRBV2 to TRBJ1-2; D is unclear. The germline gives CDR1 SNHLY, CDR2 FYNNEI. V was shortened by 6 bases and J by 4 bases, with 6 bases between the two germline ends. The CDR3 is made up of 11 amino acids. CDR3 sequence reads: CASRPGYGYTF. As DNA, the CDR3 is TGTGCCAGCAGGCCGGGCTATGGCTACACCTTC.

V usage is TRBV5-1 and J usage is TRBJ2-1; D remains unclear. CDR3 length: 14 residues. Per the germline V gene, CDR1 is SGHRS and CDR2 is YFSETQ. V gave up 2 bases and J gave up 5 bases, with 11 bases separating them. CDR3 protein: CASSFWARNNEQFF. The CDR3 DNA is TGCGCCAGCAGCTTCTGGGCCCGGAACAATGAGCAGTTCTTC.

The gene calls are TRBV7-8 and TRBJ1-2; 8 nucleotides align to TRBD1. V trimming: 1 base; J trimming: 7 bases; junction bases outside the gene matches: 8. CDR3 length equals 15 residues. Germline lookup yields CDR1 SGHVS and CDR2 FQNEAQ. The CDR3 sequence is CASSLEDRVAFGYTF. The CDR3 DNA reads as TGTGCCAGCAGCTTAGAGGACAGGGTTGCCTTTGGCTACACCTTC. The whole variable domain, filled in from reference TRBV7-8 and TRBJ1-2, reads GAGVSQSPRYKVAKRGQDVALRCDPISGHVSLFWYQQALGQGPEFLTYFQNEAQLDKSGLPSDRFFAERPEGSVSTLKIQRTQQEDSAVYLCASSLEDRVAFGYTFGSGTRLTVV.

The DNA of the CDR3 is TGTGCCAGCTCACCACGAGAACAGGGCTATGGCTACACCTTC. The encoded protein is CASSPREQGYGYTF. The chain has TRBV18 and TRBJ1-2; D might be TRBD1 (6 bases). This CDR3 is built from 14 residues. The germline V and J ends were trimmed by 1 base and 4 bases, with 10 bases remaining between them. Germline values: CDR1 KGHSH, CDR2 LQKENI.

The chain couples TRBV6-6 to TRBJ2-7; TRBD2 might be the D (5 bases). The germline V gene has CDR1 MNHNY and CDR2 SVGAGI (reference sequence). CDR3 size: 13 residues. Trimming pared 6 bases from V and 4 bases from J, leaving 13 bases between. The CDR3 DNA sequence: TGTGCCAGCAGGACTAAAACGGCTTACGAGCAGTACTTC. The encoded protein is CASRTKTAYEQYF.

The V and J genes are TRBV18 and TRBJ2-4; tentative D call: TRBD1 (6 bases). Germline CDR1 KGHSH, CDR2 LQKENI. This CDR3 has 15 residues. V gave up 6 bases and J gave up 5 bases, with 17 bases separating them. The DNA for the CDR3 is TGTGCCAGCTCCCCCGGGTGGGGGCCCCAAAACATTCAGTACTTC. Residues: CASSPGWGPQNIQYF.

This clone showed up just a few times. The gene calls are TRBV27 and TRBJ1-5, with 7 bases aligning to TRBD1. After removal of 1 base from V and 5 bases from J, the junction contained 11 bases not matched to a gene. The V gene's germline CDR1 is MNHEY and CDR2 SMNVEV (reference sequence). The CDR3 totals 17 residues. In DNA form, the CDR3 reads TGTGCCAGCAGTTTATATCGGCGAACAGGGGCATATCAGCCCCAGCATTTT. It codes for CASSLYRRTGAYQPQHF.

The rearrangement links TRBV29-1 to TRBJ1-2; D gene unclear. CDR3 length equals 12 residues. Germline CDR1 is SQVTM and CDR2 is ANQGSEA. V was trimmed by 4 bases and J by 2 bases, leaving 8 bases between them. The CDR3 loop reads CSVGDKNYGYTF. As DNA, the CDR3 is TGCAGCGTTGGAGATAAAAACTATGGCTACACCTTC.

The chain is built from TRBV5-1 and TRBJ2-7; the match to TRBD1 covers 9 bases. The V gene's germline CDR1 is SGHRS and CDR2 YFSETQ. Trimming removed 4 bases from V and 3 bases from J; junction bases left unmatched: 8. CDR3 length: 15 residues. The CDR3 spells CASSQAGTGLYEQYF. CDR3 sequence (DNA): TGCGCCAGCAGCCAAGCCGGGACAGGGCTCTACGAGCAGTACTTC.

The CDR3 DNA reads as TGTGCCAGCACCAACAGGGGGCTCACTGAAGCTTTCTTT. Encoded protein: CASTNRGLTEAFF. The chain has TRBV27 and TRBJ1-1, with 9 bases that match TRBD1. Germline values: CDR1 MNHEY, CDR2 SMNVEV (reference sequence). This CDR3 contains 13 residues. The V and J ends lost 7 bases and 4 bases, in that order; junction bases with no gene match: 4.

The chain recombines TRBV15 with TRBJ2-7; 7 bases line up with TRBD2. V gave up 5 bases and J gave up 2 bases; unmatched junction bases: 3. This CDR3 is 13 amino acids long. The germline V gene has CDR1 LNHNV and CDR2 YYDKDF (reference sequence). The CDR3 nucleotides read TGTGCCACCAGCCGGGACTATCCCTACGAGCAGTACTTC. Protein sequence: CATSRDYPYEQYF.

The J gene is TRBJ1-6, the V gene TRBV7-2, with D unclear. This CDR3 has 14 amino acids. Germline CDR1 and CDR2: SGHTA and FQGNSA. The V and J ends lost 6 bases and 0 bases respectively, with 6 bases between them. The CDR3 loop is CASRSSSYNSPLHF. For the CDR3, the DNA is TGTGCCAGCAGGTCATCCTCCTATAATTCACCCCTCCACTTT.

The CDR3 spells CASSLVVRGPSYEQYF. CDR3 DNA: TGTGCCAGCAGCTTAGTAGTCCGGGGTCCCTCCTACGAGCAGTACTTC. This chain connects TRBV7-9 to TRBJ2-7, with D perhaps matching TRBD2 (5 bases). The CDR3 is made up of 16 amino acids. Germline loops: CDR1 SEHNR, CDR2 FQNEAQ (reference sequence). The V end lost 1 base, the J end lost 0 bases, and 13 bases lay between the germline ends.

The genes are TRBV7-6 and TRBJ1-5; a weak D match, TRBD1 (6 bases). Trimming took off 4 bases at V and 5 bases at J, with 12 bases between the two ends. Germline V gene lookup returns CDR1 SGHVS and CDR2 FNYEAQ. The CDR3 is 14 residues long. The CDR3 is CASSYGPGDQPQHF. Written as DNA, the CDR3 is TGTGCCAGCAGCTACGGACCAGGGGATCAGCCCCAGCATTTT.

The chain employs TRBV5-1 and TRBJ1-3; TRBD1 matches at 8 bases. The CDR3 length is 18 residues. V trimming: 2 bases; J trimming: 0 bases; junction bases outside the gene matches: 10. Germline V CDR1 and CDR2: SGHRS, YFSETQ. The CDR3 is CASSFSGTGSNSGNTIYF. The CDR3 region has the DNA TGCGCCAGCAGCTTTTCCGGGACAGGATCTAACTCTGGAAACACCATATATTTT.

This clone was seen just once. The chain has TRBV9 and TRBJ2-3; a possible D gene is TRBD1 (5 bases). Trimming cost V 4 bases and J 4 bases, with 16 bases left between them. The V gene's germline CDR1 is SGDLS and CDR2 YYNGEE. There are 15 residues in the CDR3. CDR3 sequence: CASSPRHRGSDTQYF. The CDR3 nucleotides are TGTGCCAGCAGCCCACGACATAGGGGTTCAGATACGCAGTATTTT.